The clone carrying this T cell receptor (beta chain) was detected ten times or more. Thyroid surgery took place with no prior treatment in any patient. TCRdb redid the clone calls on the PCR reads using MiXCR. The sample has about 35,000 clones, roughly a sixth seen once. The data are from a study of metastatic and nonmetastatic thyroid tumors. CDR1 is SGHRS and CDR2 is YFSETQ in the germline V gene. The CDR3 has 16 residues. V lost 0 bases to trimming and J lost 2 bases, with 15 bases between them. The chain joins TRBV5-1 to TRBJ2-7; D is undetermined. The TCR sequence derives from a male donor with papillary thyroid cancer or a benign thyroid nodule (not recorded which). Some clones in this sample may be carry-over from other donors' samples. The sample consisted of blood. CDR3 DNA sequence: TGCGCCAGCAGCTTGGAAGGTTTGTCAAGCCCCTACGAGCAGTACTTC. Residues: CASSLEGLSSPYEQYF.